This T cell receptor (beta chain) was captured in a study of T cell responses to AZD1222 COVID-19 vaccine. The table came from immunoSEQ multiplex PCR; TCRdb's copy has only in-frame clones and leaves some out. The sample consists of approximately 160,000 clones, around nine tenths of them appearing once. The material sequenced was peripheral blood, taken on day 0 of AZD1222 vaccination. This clonotype was obtained from an adult in good health.

The CDR3, as DNA: TGTGCCACCAACCAGGATTCCTACGAGCAGTACTTC. It is translated as CATNQDSYEQYF. The chain is built from TRBV10-3 and TRBJ2-7; D is uncertain. V lost 10 bases and J 1 base, leaving 11 bases between the germline ends. Germline CDR1 and CDR2: ENHRY and SYGVKD. The CDR3 runs 12 residues.